This T cell receptor beta chain appears in the sequencing data of a study of blood T cell repertoires in COVID-19. Overall study context: The analysed material was cDNA or gDNA that came from T cells, B-cell-depleted T cells, or PBMCs.

Between the trimmed V and J ends, which lost 2 bases and 8 bases, there was a span of 16 bases. The CDR3 spans 15 residues. Germline V CDR1 and CDR2: LGHNA, YNFKEQ. Authors' methods: Nucleated cell counts were estimated from reference gene primer amplification. Clones were sequenced by immunoSEQ multiplex PCR, and TCRdb holds only the in-frame ones, with some missing. D and trimming were read from the DNA, whereas the V and J calls and clone size are those reported in that table. The sample contains tens of thousands of clones, 86% of which appear only once. The sequence was obtained from a woman older than 75 with acute or convalescent COVID-19. This chain connects TRBV4-2 to TRBJ2-4; perhaps TRBD1 as D (6 bases). Sample: peripheral blood. The CDR3 bases are TGTGCCAGCAGCCAAAACAGGGAAGAGTGGGACATTCAGTACTTC. Residues: CASSQNREEWDIQYF.